The T cell receptor (beta chain) described here comes from a study of T cell responses to AZD1222 COVID-19 vaccine. Clones were read by immunoSEQ multiplex PCR, and TCRdb kept only the in-frame ones, dropping some. The sample carries tens of thousands of clones, about 90% recorded once. Germline CDR1 reads SGHDN; CDR2 reads FVKESK. The V gene end was trimmed by 6 bases and the J gene end by 4 bases; junction bases not matched to a gene: 9. This CDR3 is built from 16 residues. Study observations and caveats: Only a handful of individuals given AZD1222 were seropositive at baseline. Donors were chiefly white British, with a greater number of females, and clonal diversity was perhaps underestimated. Within unmutated variant regions lay the reported targets of nearly half of spike-specific TCRs.

Note on this clone: Its antigen remains unidentified.

The TCR sequence derives from an adult in good health. This specimen consisted of peripheral blood, obtained on day 0 of MenACWY control vaccination. This chain links TRBV14 with TRBJ2-2; TRBD2 agrees at 9 bases. The CDR3: CASRRAGGSITGELFF. In nucleotides, the CDR3 is TGTGCCAGCAGGAGAGCGGGGGGCTCAATCACCGGGGAGCTGTTTTTT.